The subject of this entry is one TCR beta chain. V dropped 2 bases and J dropped 4 bases, with 5 bases sitting between them. Germline V gives CDR1 MDHEN, CDR2 SYDVKM. The CDR3 runs to 12 residues. Alpha and beta chains were covered, as first-strand cDNA relied on TRAV- and TRBV-specific primers. TCRs underwent roughly 20 PCR cycles of amplification with a constant-region primer and V-primer adapter. TCRdb analysed the reads with MiXCR anew, one entry per CDR3 protein. The sample comprises 9,500 to 15,000 distinct CDR3 sequences, under 85% of which are singletons, and around 3.6% rests with the top ten. The source of the sample is a study of low-dose radiotherapy and immunotherapy resistance in tumors. Across the whole study: Ipilimumab 1 mg/kg every six weeks, together with nivolumab 240 mg every two weeks, was given intravenously to patients.

Administered to the donors were nivolumab, ipilimumab, aspirin, low-dose cyclophosphamide and low-dose radiotherapy. Each eligible patient had an advanced solid tumor, and these tumors lacked tumor-infiltrating lymphocytes. This TCR came from a human donor with advanced metastatic prostate, ovarian, gallbladder or colorectal cancer (not recorded which). This table probably holds off-target reads from a library built for another chain. This chain connects TRBV28 to TRBJ1-2, with D unclear. DNA for the CDR3: TGTGCCAGCAGTTTACTAACCTATGGCTACACCTTC. Protein product: CASSLLTYGYTF.